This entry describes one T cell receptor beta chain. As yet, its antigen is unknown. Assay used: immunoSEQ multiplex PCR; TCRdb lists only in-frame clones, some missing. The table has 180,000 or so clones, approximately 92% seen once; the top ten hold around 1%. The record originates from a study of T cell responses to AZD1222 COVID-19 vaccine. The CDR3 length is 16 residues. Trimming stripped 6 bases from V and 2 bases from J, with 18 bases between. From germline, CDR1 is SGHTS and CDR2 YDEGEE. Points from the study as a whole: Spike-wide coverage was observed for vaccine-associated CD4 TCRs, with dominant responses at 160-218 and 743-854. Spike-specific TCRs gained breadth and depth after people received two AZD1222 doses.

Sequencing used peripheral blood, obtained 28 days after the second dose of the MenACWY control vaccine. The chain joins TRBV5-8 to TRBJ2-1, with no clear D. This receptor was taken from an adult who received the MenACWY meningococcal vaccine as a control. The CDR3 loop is CASTLGQTSAYNEQFF. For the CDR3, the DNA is TGTGCCAGCACCCTTGGCCAAACCTCCGCCTACAATGAGCAGTTCTTC.